This T cell receptor beta chain was sequenced during a study of blood T cell repertoires in COVID-19. CDR3 length: 18 amino acids. Germline V gene lookup returns CDR1 MNHEY and CDR2 SVGEGT. The V and J ends lost 1 base and 2 bases, in that order; junction bases with no gene match: 10. Here immunoSEQ multiplex PCR was the method, and the copy in TCRdb shows in-frame clones only, minus some. The table lists a few hundred thousand clones, approximately 81% of them singletons. The receptor's source is a man aged 55 to 70 with acute or convalescent COVID-19. V is TRBV6-2 or TRBV6-3 and J is TRBJ2-5, with 10 bases lining up with TRBD2. Sequenced: peripheral blood. The CDR3 protein is CASSYLEREGGVQETQYF. CDR3 nucleotides: TGTGCCAGCAGTTACTTAGAGCGGGAGGGGGGGGTACAAGAGACCCAGTACTTC.